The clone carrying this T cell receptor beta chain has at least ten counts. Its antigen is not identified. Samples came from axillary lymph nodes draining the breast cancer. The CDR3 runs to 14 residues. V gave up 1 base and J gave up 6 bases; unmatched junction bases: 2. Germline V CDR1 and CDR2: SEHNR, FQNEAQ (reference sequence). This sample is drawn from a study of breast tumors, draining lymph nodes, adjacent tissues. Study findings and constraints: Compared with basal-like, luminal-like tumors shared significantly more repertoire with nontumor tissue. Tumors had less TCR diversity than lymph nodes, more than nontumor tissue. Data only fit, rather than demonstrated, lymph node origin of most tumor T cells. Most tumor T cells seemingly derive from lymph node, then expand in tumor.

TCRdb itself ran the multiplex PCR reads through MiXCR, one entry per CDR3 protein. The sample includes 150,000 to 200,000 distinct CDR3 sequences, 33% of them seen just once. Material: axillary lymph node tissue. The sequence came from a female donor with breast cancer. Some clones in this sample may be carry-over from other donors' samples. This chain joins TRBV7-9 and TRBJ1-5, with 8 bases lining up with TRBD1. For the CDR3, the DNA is TGTGCCAGCAGCTTAGGACAGGGGCCTCAGCCCCAGCATTTT. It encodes CASSLGQGPQPQHF.